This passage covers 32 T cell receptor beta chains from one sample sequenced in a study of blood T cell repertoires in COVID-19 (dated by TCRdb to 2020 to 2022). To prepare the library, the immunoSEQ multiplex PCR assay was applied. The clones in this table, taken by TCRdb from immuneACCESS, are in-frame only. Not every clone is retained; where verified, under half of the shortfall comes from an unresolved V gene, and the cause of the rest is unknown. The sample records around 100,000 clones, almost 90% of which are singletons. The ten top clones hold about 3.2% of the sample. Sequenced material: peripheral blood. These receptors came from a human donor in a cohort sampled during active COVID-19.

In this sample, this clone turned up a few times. For the CDR3, the DNA is TGTGCCAGCAGCCAGGGGGCGGCCTATGGCTACACCTTC. It translates to CASSQGAAYGYTF. The chain carries TRBV3-1 (or the pseudogene TRBV3-2) and TRBJ1-2, with a tentative D call TRBD1 (6 bases). Trimming pared 3 bases from V and 4 bases from J, leaving 9 bases between. This CDR3 region has 13 residues. Germline CDR1 and CDR2: LGHDT and YNNKEL (reference sequence).

CDR3: CASSLSEGGFKNIQYF. CDR3 nucleotide sequence: TGTGCCAGCAGCTTAAGTGAAGGGGGCTTCAAAAACATTCAGTACTTC. The J gene is TRBJ2-4, the V gene TRBV7-9; 7 positions match TRBD1. The V gene's germline CDR1 is SEHNR and CDR2 FQNEAQ (reference sequence). This CDR3 region has 16 residues. The J segment lost 3 bases and the V segment lost 2 bases, leaving 7 bases of the junction unmatched.

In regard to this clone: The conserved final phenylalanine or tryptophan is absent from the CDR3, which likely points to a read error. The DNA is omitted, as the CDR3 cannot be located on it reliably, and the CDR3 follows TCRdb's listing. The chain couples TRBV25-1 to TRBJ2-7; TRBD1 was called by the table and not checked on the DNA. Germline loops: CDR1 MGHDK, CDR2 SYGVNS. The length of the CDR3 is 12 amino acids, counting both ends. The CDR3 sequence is CASSERDRGVGI.

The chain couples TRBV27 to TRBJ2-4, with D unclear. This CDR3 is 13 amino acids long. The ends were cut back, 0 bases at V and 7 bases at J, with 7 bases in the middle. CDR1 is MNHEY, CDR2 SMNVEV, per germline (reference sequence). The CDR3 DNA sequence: TGTGCCAGCAGTTTATCATTCGGTAACATTCAGTACTTC. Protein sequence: CASSLSFGNIQYF.

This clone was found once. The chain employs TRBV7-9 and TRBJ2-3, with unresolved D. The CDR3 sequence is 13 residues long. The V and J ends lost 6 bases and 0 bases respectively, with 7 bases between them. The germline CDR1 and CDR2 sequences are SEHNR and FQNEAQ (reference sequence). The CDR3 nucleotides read TGTGCCAGCAGACGGAGTAGCACAGATACGCAGTATTTT. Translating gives CASRRSSTDTQYF. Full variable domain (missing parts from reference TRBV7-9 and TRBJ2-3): DTGVSQNPRHKITKRGQNVTFRCDPISEHNRLYWYRQTLGQGPEFLTYFQNEAQLEKSRLLSDRFSAERPKGSFSTLEIQRTEQGDSAMYLCASRRSSTDTQYFGPGTRLTVL.

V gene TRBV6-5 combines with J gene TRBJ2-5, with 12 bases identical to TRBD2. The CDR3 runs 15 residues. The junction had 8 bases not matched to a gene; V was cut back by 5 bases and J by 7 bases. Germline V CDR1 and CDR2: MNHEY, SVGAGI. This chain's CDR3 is CASSRLAGVTGTQYF. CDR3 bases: TGTGCCAGCAGTAGACTAGCGGGGGTGACGGGGACCCAGTACTTC.

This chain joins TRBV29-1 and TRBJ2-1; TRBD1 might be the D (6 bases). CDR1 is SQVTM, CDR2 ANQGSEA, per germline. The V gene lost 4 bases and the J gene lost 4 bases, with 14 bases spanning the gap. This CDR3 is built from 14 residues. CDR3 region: CSVGSGAVYNEQFF. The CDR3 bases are TGCAGCGTTGGGTCAGGGGCGGTGTACAATGAGCAGTTCTTC.

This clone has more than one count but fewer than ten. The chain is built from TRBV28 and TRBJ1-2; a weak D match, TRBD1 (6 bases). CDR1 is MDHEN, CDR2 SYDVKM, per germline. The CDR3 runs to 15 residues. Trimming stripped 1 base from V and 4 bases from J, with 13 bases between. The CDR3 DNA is TGTGCCAGCAGTTTATTGGGGGCCGCTTTCTATGGCTACACCTTC. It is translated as CASSLLGAAFYGYTF.

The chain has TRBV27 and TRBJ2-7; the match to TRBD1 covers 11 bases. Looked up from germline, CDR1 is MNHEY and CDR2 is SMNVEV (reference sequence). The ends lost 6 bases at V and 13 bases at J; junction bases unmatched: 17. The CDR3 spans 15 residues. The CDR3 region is CASRITGTGGSGSYF. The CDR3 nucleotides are TGTGCCAGCAGAATAACCGGGACAGGGGGTTCAGGTTCCTACTTC.

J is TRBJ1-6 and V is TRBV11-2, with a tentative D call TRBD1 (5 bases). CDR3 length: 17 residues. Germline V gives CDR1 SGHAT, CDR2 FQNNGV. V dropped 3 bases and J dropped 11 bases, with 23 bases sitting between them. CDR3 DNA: TGTGCCAGCAGCTTCCAGGAGGGGCTCAGGGTCCCCCCACCCCTCCACTTT. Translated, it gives CASSFQEGLRVPPPLHF.

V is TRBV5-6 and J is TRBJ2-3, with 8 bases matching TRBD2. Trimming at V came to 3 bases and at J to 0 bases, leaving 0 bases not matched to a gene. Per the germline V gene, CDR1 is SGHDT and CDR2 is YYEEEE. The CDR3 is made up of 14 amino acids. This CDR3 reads CASSSSGSTDTQYF. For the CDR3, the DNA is TGTGCCAGCAGCTCTAGCGGGAGCACAGATACGCAGTATTTT. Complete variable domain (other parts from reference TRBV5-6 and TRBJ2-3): DAGVTQSPTHLIKTRGQQVTLRCSPKSGHDTVSWYQQALGQGPQFIFQYYEEEERQRGNFPDRFSGHQFPNYSSELNVNALLLGDSALYLCASSSSGSTDTQYFGPGTRLTVL.

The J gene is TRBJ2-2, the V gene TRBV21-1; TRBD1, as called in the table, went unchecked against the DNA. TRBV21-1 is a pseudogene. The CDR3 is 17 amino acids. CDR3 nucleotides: TGTGCCAGCAGCAACCGAGGGGGCTTTAGTAACACCGGGGAGCTGTTTTTT. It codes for CASSNRGGFSNTGELFF.

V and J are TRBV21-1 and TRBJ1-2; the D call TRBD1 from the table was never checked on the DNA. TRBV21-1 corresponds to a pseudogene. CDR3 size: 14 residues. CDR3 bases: TGTGCCAGCAGCAACGAGGGACAGGGCACGGGCTACACCTTC. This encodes CASSNEGQGTGYTF.

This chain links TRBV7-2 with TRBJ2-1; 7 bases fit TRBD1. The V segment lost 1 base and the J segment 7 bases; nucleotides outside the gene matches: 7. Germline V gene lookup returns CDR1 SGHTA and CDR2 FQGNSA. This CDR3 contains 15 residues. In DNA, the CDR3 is TGTGCCAGCAGCTTAGGAGGGGGCCTCAGGAATGAGCAGTTCTTC. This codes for CASSLGGGLRNEQFF.

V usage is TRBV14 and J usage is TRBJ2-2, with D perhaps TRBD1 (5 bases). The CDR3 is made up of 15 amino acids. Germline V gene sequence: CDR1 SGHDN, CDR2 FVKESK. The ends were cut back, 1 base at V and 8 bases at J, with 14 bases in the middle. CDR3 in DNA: TGTGCCAGCAGCCAAGCCTCTGGGGCGCGGGGGGAGCTGTTTTTT. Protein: CASSQASGARGELFF.

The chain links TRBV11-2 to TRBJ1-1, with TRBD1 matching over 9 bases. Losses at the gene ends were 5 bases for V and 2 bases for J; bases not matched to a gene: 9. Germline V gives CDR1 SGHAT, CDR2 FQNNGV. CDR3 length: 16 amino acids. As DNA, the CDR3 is TGTGCCAGCAGCCCGATAAAGACAGGGGGAAACACTGAAGCTTTCTTT. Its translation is CASSPIKTGGNTEAFF.

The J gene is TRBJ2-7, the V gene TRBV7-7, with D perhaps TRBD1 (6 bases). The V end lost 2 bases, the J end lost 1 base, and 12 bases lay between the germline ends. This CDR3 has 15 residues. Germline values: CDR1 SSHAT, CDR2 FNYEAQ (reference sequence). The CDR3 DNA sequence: TGTGCCAGCAGCTTAAGGGACACGGGATCCTACGAGCAGTACTTC. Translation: CASSLRDTGSYEQYF. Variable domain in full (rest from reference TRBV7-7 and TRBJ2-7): GAGVSQSPRYKVTKRGQDVTLRCDPISSHATLYWYQQALGQGPEFLTYFNYEAQPDKSGLPSDRFSAERPEGSISTLTIQRTEQRDSAMYRCASSLRDTGSYEQYFGPGTRLTVT.

CDR3 nucleotide sequence: TGTGCCAGCAGTTACACCGAGACAGGGTGGAAGACTGAAGCTTTCTTT. Translated, it gives CASSYTETGWKTEAFF. The chain has TRBV6-2 or TRBV6-3 and TRBJ1-1, with 7 bases fitting TRBD1. This CDR3 contains 16 residues. J was trimmed by 5 bases and V by 2 bases; bases with no gene match: 11. From germline, CDR1 is MNHEY and CDR2 SVGEGT.

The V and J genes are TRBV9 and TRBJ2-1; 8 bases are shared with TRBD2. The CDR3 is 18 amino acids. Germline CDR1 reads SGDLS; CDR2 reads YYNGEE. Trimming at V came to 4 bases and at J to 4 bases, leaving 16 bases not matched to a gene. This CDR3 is CASSTRTYSGSVYNEQFF. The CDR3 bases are TGTGCCAGCAGCACACGGACTTACAGCGGGAGTGTTTACAATGAGCAGTTCTTC.

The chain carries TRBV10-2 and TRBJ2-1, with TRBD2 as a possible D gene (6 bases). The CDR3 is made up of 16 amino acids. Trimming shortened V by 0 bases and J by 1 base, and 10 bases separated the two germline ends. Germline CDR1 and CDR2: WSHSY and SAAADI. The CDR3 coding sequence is TGCGCCAGCAGTGAGTCTAGGCTAGCGTCCTACAATGAGCAGTTCTTC. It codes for CASSESRLASYNEQFF.

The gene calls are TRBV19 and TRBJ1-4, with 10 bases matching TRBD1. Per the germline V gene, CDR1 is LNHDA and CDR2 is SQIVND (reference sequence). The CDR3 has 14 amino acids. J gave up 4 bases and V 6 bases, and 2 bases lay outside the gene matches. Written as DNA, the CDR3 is TGTGCCAGTAGAGGGACAGGGGATAATGAAAAACTGTTTTTT. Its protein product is CASRGTGDNEKLFF.

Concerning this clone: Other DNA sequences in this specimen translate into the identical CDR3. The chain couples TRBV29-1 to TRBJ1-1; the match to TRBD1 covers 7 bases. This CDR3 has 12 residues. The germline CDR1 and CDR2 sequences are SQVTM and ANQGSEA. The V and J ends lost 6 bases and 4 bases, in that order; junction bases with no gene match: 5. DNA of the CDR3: TGCAGCGTAGACAGGGTGGGCACTGAAGCTTTCTTT. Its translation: CSVDRVGTEAFF.

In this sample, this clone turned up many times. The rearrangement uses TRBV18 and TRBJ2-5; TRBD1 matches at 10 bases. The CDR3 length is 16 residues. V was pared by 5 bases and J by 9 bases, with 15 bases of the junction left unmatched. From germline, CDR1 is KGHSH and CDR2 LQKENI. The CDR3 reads CASSTRNRDRGNSQYF. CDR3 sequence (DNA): TGTGCCAGCTCAACACGGAACCGGGACAGGGGAAATTCCCAGTACTTC.

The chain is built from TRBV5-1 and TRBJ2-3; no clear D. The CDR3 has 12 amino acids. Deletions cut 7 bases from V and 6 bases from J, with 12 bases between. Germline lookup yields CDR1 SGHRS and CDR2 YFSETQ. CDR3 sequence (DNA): TGCGCCAGCGCCACCAACATGGATACGCAGTATTTT. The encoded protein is CASATNMDTQYF.

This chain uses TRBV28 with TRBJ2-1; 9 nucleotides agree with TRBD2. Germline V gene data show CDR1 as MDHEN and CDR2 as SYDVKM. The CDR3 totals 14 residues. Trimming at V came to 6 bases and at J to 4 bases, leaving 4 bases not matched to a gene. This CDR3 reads CASSPSGNYNEQFF. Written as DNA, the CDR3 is TGTGCCAGCAGCCCTAGCGGGAATTACAATGAGCAGTTCTTC.

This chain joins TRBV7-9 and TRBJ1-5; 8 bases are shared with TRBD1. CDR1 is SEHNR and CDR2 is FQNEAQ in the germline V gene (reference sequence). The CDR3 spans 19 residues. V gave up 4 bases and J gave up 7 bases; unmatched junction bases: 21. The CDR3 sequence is CASSYIDVQTGALGQPQHF. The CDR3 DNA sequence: TGTGCCAGCAGCTACATTGATGTTCAGACAGGGGCGCTCGGCCAGCCCCAGCATTTT.

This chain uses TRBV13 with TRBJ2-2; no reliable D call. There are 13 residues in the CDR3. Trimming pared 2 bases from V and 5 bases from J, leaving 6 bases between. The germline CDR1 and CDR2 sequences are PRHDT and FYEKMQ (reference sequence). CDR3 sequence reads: CASSLKQTGELFF. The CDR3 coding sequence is TGTGCCAGCAGCTTAAAACAAACCGGGGAGCTGTTTTTT.

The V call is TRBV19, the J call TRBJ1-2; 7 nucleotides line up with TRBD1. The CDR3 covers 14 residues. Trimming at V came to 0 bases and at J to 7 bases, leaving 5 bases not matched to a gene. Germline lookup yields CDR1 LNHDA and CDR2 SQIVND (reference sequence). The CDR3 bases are TGTGCCAGTAGTATAGATCCTGACAGGGTTGGCTACACCTTC. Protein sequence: CASSIDPDRVGYTF.

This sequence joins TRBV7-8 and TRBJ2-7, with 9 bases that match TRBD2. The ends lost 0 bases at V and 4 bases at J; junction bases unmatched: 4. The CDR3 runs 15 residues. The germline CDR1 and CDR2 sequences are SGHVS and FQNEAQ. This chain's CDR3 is CASSLAVAGVYEQYF. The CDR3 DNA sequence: TGTGCCAGCAGCTTAGCCGTAGCGGGAGTGTACGAGCAGTACTTC.

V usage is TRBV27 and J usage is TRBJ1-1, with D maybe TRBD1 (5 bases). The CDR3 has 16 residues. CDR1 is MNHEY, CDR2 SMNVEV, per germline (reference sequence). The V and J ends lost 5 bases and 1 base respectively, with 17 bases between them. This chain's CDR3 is CASSPPRVRTNTEAFF. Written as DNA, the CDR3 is TGTGCCAGCAGTCCACCCAGGGTGAGGACGAACACTGAAGCTTTCTTT.

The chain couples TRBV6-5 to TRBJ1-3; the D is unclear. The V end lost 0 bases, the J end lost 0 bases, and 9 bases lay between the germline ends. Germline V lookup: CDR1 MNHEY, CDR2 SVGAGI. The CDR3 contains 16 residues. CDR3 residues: CASSYSRENSGNTIYF. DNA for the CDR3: TGTGCCAGCAGTTACTCGCGGGAAAACTCTGGAAACACCATATATTTT.

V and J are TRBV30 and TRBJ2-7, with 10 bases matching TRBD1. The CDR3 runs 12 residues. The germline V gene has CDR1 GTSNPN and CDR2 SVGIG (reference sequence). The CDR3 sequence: CARGQGPYEQYF. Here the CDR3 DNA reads TGTGCAAGGGGACAGGGGCCCTACGAGCAGTACTTC.